The next 21 T cell receptor beta chains were all read from a single sample in a study of CD8 T cells in Susac syndrome. It was with random hexamers that roughly 0.45 to 1 ug RNA was reverse transcribed. In TCRdb, the immunoSEQ multiplex PCR reads were re-called with MiXCR into one record per CDR3 protein. The sample lists about 140,000 distinct CDR3 sequences, roughly 94% occurring once. What was sequenced was CD4+ T cells from PBMCs. The receptors stem from a human donor with Susac syndrome.

This rearrangement joins TRBV11-2 to TRBJ1-2; 7 bases align to TRBD1. The CDR3 consists of 16 residues. V was pared by 6 bases and J by 3 bases, with 13 bases of the junction left unmatched. Germline CDR1 SGHAT, CDR2 FQNNGV. CDR3: CASRRPKTGSDYGYTF. Written as DNA, the CDR3 is TGTGCCAGCAGACGACCCAAGACAGGGTCAGACTATGGCTACACCTTC.

The chain employs TRBV7-9 and TRBJ2-7; no reliable D call. Germline V gene sequence: CDR1 SEHNR, CDR2 FQNEAQ (reference sequence). The germline V and J ends were trimmed by 4 bases and 5 bases, with 6 bases remaining between them. The CDR3 totals 11 residues. CDR3 in DNA: TGTGCCAGCAGCTCCCTCCACGAGCAGTACTTC. Protein sequence: CASSSLHEQYF.

The chain carries TRBV30 and TRBJ2-5; TRBD2 might be the D (5 bases). CDR1 is GTSNPN and CDR2 is SVGIG in the germline V gene (reference sequence). V lost 8 bases to trimming and J lost 1 base, with 14 bases between them. This CDR3 spans 13 amino acids. Written as DNA, the CDR3 is TGTGCCCTGGCCGGGAACAGCCAAGAGACCCAGTACTTC. Translating it yields CALAGNSQETQYF.

The DNA of the CDR3 is TGTGCCTGGGTCCGCGGTAACTATGGCTACACCTTC. The encoded protein is CAWVRGNYGYTF. The chain combines TRBV30 with TRBJ1-2; D call uncertain. Trimming took off 5 bases at V and 1 base at J, with 8 bases between the two ends. Germline CDR1 is GTSNPN and CDR2 is SVGIG (reference sequence). The CDR3 loop spans 12 amino acids. The full variable domain, its missing parts supplied by reference TRBV30 and TRBJ1-2, is SQTIHQWPATLVQPVGSPLSLECTVEGTSNPNLYWYRQAAGRGLQLLFYSVGIGQISSEVPQNLSASRPQDRQFILSSKKLLLSDSGFYLCAWVRGNYGYTFGSGTRLTVV.

This clonotype showed up just once. The chain carries TRBV11-2 and TRBJ2-6; D is undetermined. CDR1 is SGHAT, CDR2 FQNNGV, per germline. This CDR3 has 15 residues. Trimming took off 5 bases at V and 4 bases at J, with 12 bases between the two ends. As DNA, the CDR3 is TGTGCCAGCAGCACCTTGGTTTTGGGGGCCAACGTCCTGACTTTC. Translating it yields CASSTLVLGANVLTF.

The chain couples TRBV9 to TRBJ2-7; D gene ambiguous. This CDR3 is 14 amino acids long. Per germline, CDR1 SGDLS and CDR2 YYNGEE. V was trimmed by 1 base and J by 2 bases, leaving 10 bases between them. The CDR3 nucleotides are TGTGCCAGCAGCGTAACTTCCACCACCTACGAGCAGTACTTC. Protein sequence: CASSVTSTTYEQYF.

The gene calls are TRBV7-9 and TRBJ2-7, with D unclear. The V end was cut by 5 bases, the J end by 2 bases, with 16 bases between. The CDR3 sequence is 15 residues long. Germline CDR1 is SEHNR and CDR2 is FQNEAQ (reference sequence). The chain's CDR3 is CASSLFMGGTYEQYF. CDR3 DNA sequence: TGTGCCAGCAGCCTATTCATGGGCGGAACCTACGAGCAGTACTTC.

The gene calls are TRBV25-1 and TRBJ2-7; D uncertain. Germline V gene data show CDR1 as MGHDK and CDR2 as SYGVNS. Deletions cut 3 bases from V and 1 base from J, with 10 bases between. The CDR3 runs 14 residues. CDR3: CASSESGYSYEQYF. For the CDR3, the DNA is TGTGCCAGCAGTGAGTCGGGTTATTCCTACGAGCAGTACTTC.

The chain combines TRBV28 with TRBJ1-4; D is unresolved. Germline CDR1 reads MDHEN; CDR2 reads SYDVKM. V was cut by 9 bases and J by 8 bases, with 16 bases left in between. The CDR3 extends over 13 amino acids. The CDR3 loop reads CASTMTLKEKLFF. The CDR3 DNA is TGTGCCAGTACGATGACATTAAAGGAAAAACTGTTTTTT.

This sequence joins TRBV30 and TRBJ1-1; D call uncertain. Germline V gene sequence: CDR1 GTSNPN, CDR2 SVGIG (reference sequence). The V end lost 0 bases, the J end lost 8 bases, and 10 bases lay between the germline ends. The CDR3 contains 12 residues. The CDR3 coding sequence is TGTGCCTGGAGTGTAAGTCGAGACGAAGCTTTCTTT. This sequence encodes CAWSVSRDEAFF.

The rearrangement joins TRBV9 to TRBJ1-5; D is ambiguous. This CDR3 region has 15 residues. Germline values: CDR1 SGDLS, CDR2 YYNGEE. Trimming took off 1 base at V and 0 bases at J, with 8 bases between the two ends. CDR3 nucleotides: TGTGCCAGCAGCGTACCAGTGTATAGCAATCAGCCCCAGCATTTT. Protein product: CASSVPVYSNQPQHF.

This clonotype was seen once. The V gene is TRBV12-3 or TRBV12-4, the J gene TRBJ2-2; tentatively, D is TRBD1 (5 bases). The ends were cut back, 1 base at V and 4 bases at J, with 16 bases in the middle. The CDR3 has 17 residues. The CDR3 DNA is TGTGCCAGCAGTTTAGTTCAGGGTCCCAGGGTCACCGGGGAGCTGTTTTTT. Translated, it gives CASSLVQGPRVTGELFF.

A note on this clonotype: An end of the junction differs from the germline gene, which may be a read error. The rearrangement links TRBV7-2 to TRBJ2-7, with D possibly matching TRBD2 (5 bases). Germline assignment: CDR1 SGHTA and CDR2 FQGNSA. The CDR3 is 11 amino acids. CDR3 protein: CASSKGGTLQF. CDR3 nucleotides: TGTGCCAGCAGCAAAGGAGGCACACTCCAGTTC.

This chain connects TRBV20-1 to TRBJ2-7, with D possibly called TRBD1 or TRBD2 (7 bases each). CDR3 size: 14 residues. CDR1 and CDR2 (germline): DFQATT, SNEGSKA (reference sequence). Here the CDR3 DNA reads TGCAGCGCAGGGGGGCTAGCGGTATCCTACGAGCAGTACTTC. The encoded protein is CSAGGLAVSYEQYF.

The rearrangement links TRBV28 to TRBJ1-2, with 8 bases that match TRBD1. Germline CDR1 is MDHEN and CDR2 is SYDVKM. The J segment lost 8 bases and the V segment lost 9 bases, leaving 11 bases of the junction unmatched. This CDR3 contains 13 residues. CDR3 sequence: CASDSGQGGGYTF. The CDR3, as DNA: TGTGCCAGTGACTCAGGACAGGGCGGCGGCTACACCTTC.

This clonotype has a handful of counts. This rearrangement joins TRBV6-6 to TRBJ2-5; D remains unclear. The CDR3 has 12 amino acids. CDR1 is MNHNY and CDR2 is SVGAGI in the germline V gene (reference sequence). V was shortened by 9 bases and J by 5 bases, with 13 bases between the two germline ends. The CDR3 DNA is TGTGCCAGTAGTCCAGGAAGGGAGACCCAGTACTTC. Its protein product is CASSPGRETQYF.

This clonotype has just one count. This rearrangement joins TRBV27 to TRBJ2-5; D ambiguous. The germline CDR1 and CDR2 sequences are MNHEY and SMNVEV (reference sequence). The CDR3 contains 13 residues. Trimming pared 3 bases from V and 2 bases from J, leaving 7 bases between. The chain's CDR3 is CASSFNWQETQYF. The CDR3 DNA sequence: TGTGCCAGCAGTTTTAACTGGCAAGAGACCCAGTACTTC.

This clonotype was observed once. This sequence joins TRBV7-9 and TRBJ2-7; D is ambiguous. CDR3 size: 13 residues. Germline CDR1 reads SEHNR; CDR2 reads FQNEAQ (reference sequence). V dropped 4 bases and J dropped 0 bases, with 7 bases sitting between them. The CDR3 region is CASSSDTSYEQYF. CDR3 in DNA: TGTGCCAGCAGCTCTGACACCTCCTACGAGCAGTACTTC.

This chain uses TRBV20-1 with TRBJ1-2, with D possibly TRBD1 on 5 matching bases. V shed 0 bases and J shed 6 bases, with 17 bases lying between them. This CDR3 region has 15 residues. Germline-derived CDR1 and CDR2 are DFQATT and SNEGSKA (reference sequence). CDR3 loop: CSARDKGYGEDGYTF. CDR3 DNA: TGCAGTGCTAGAGATAAGGGGTACGGAGAGGATGGCTACACCTTC.

V is TRBV6-2 or TRBV6-3 and J is TRBJ1-1; a weak D match, TRBD1 (5 bases). With 5 bases removed from V and 6 bases from J, the gap between germline ends came to 19 bases. The CDR3 consists of 15 residues. Germline V gene lookup returns CDR1 MNHEY and CDR2 SVGEGT. The CDR3 here is CASSPDGAGYAEAFF. In DNA, the CDR3 is TGTGCCAGCAGTCCAGACGGGGCAGGGTATGCTGAAGCTTTCTTT.

The genes are TRBV20-1 and TRBJ2-5; possibly TRBD2 for D (7 bases). The V gene's germline CDR1 is DFQATT and CDR2 SNEGSKA (reference sequence). V was pared by 0 bases and J by 5 bases, with 13 bases between. This CDR3 is 14 amino acids long. The CDR3 here is CSARDRGARETQYF. Here the CDR3 DNA reads TGCAGTGCTAGAGATCGGGGGGCGCGGGAGACCCAGTACTTC.